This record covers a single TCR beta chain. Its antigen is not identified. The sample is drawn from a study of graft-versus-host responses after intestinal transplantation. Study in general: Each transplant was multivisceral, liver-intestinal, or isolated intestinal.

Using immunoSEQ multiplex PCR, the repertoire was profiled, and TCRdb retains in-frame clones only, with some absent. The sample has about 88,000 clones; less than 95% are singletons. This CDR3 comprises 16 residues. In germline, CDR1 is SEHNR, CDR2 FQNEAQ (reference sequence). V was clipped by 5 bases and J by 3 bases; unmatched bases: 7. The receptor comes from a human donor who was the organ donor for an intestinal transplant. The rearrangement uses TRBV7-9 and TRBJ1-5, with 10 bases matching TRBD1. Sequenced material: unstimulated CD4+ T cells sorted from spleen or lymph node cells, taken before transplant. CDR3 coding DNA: TGTGCCAGCAGCCACGCCGGGACAGGGGTCAATCAGCCCCAGCATTTT. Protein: CASSHAGTGVNQPQHF.